The text below deals with one TCR beta chain. Germline V gene lookup returns CDR1 SGHTA and CDR2 FQGNSA. This CDR3 spans 18 amino acids. J lost 0 bases, V lost 5 bases, and 10 bases had no gene match. The data originate from a study of blood T cells in healthy people across ages. PCR was performed a second time for roughly 7 to 11 cycles using a sample-barcoded 5' primer and a J-beta primer mix. All cDNA molecules were each tagged by a template-switch adaptor with 12 random nucleotides. TCRdb ran MiXCR on the 5' RACE reads and lists one entry per CDR3 protein. The sample yields 720,000 or so distinct CDR3 sequences, approximately 40% seen once. The study recruited healthy Caucasian donors from Russia who were aged about 6 to 90. Peripheral blood samples of approximately 10 milliliters were drawn from each donor. Per-sample yields of isolated PBMCs were at least 6 million.

The origin of this receptor is an elderly man in good health. V and J are TRBV7-2 and TRBJ1-3, with 10 bases lining up with TRBD1. The sequenced sample consisted of blood. CDR3 in DNA: TGTGCCAGCAGCCTCACCCCGACAGGGGGCAGCTCTGGAAACACCATATATTTT. The encoded protein is CASSLTPTGGSSGNTIYF. Based on the CDR3 plus reference TRBV7-2 and TRBJ1-3, the full variable domain is GAGVSQSPSNKVTEKGKDVELRCDPISGHTALYWYRQSLGQGLEFLIYFQGNSAPDKSGLPSDRFSAERTGGSVSTLTIQRTQQEDSAVYLCASSLTPTGGSSGNTIYFGEGSWLTVV.